Below, 22 T cell receptor beta chains from the same sample are listed, as sequenced in a study of a mutant IDH1 vaccine in newly diagnosed glioma (dated by TCRdb to the early 2020s). The library was generated by the immunoSEQ multiplex PCR assay. The source is immuneACCESS, and TCRdb retained only in-frame sequences with V and J called. Part of the clones is not carried over; for the studies checked, unresolved V genes explain less than half of this, and the remainder is unexplained. For this sample the table gives tens of thousands of clones, of which around 86% were detected only once. The ten biggest clones cover 1.5% to 2.5% of the sample. Antigens of these TCRs are unknown. Read against the paper, the sample's time point label means: week 35, safety follow-up. Each vaccine dose was 300 ug of a 20-mer mutant IDH1 peptide in Montanide, given subcutaneously with topical imiquimod. The sample was PBMCs, taken from a glioma patient whose treatment included an IDH1 peptide vaccine. The origin of the receptors is a man aged 25 to 40 with glioma.

The chain carries TRBV19 and TRBJ2-1; 7 bases agree with TRBD1. The germline V gene encodes CDR1 LNHDA and CDR2 SQIVND (reference sequence). J lost 0 bases, V lost 4 bases, and 9 bases had no gene match. There are 17 residues in the CDR3. CDR3 bases: TGTGCCAGTAGTACCCCACAGGGGTCTTTCTCCTACAATGAGCAGTTCTTC. This encodes CASSTPQGSFSYNEQFF.

The rearrangement links TRBV5-4 to TRBJ1-1, with TRBD1 as a possible D gene (5 bases). Germline V gene lookup returns CDR1 SGHNT and CDR2 YYREEE (reference sequence). V shed 0 bases and J shed 5 bases, with 14 bases lying between them. The CDR3 covers 15 residues. The CDR3 sequence: CASSLDGGSKTEAFF. The CDR3 DNA reads TGTGCCAGCAGCTTGGATGGGGGATCGAAAACTGAAGCTTTCTTT. The full variable domain, with the rest looked up from reference TRBV5-4 and TRBJ1-1, is ETGVTQSPTHLIKTRGQQVTLRCSSQSGHNTVSWYQQALGQGPQFIFQYYREEENGRGNFPPRFSGLQFPNYSSELNVNALELDDSALYLCASSLDGGSKTEAFFGQGTRLTVV.

V is TRBV7-3 and J is TRBJ1-6; possible D gene TRBD1, 6 bases. This CDR3 is built from 14 residues. CDR1 is SGHTA, CDR2 FQGTGA, per germline. Trimming removed 2 bases from V and 11 bases from J, with 13 bases in between. The CDR3 protein is CASSLEGGRTPLHF. CDR3 nucleotides: TGTGCCAGCAGCTTAGAGGGGGGTAGGACACCCCTCCACTTT.

The chain couples TRBV4-2 to TRBJ2-5; the match to TRBD2 covers 8 bases. Trimming cost V 3 bases and J 3 bases; bases outside gene matches: 12. CDR3 length equals 17 residues. Germline V gene data show CDR1 as LGHNA and CDR2 as YNFKEQ. CDR3 residues: CASSQGVAGQLKETQYF. DNA for the CDR3: TGTGCCAGCAGCCAGGGAGTAGCGGGGCAACTAAAAGAGACCCAGTACTTC.

V is TRBV19 and J is TRBJ2-1; 10 bases match TRBD2. The germline gives CDR1 LNHDA, CDR2 SQIVND (reference sequence). Unmatched junction bases numbered 15, after V lost 3 bases and J lost 10 bases. The CDR3 contains 17 residues. The CDR3 here is CASSMASGRGAFGEQFF. The CDR3 nucleotides read TGTGCCAGTAGTATGGCTAGCGGGAGAGGGGCTTTTGGGGAGCAGTTCTTC.

This rearrangement joins TRBV18 to TRBJ2-1, with D possibly called TRBD1 or TRBD2 (5 bases each). The CDR3 extends over 16 amino acids. Trimming stripped 1 base from V and 0 bases from J, with 10 bases between. The germline V gene encodes CDR1 KGHSH and CDR2 LQKENI. The CDR3 here is CASSPQRGSSYNEQFF. DNA of the CDR3: TGTGCCAGCTCACCACAGAGGGGAAGCTCCTACAATGAGCAGTTCTTC. Based on the CDR3 plus reference TRBV18 and TRBJ2-1, the full variable domain is NAGVMQNPRHLVRRRGQEARLRCSPMKGHSHVYWYRQLPEEGLKFMVYLQKENIIDESGMPKERFSAEFPKEGPSILRIQQVVRGDSAAYFCASSPQRGSSYNEQFFGPGTRLTVL.

The rearrangement links TRBV5-4 to TRBJ1-2; a possible D gene is TRBD1 (6 bases). Germline CDR1 is SGHNT and CDR2 is YYREEE (reference sequence). V was cut by 4 bases and J by 4 bases, with 14 bases left in between. CDR3 length: 14 residues. CDR3 loop: CASSLATGGYGYTF. Here the CDR3 DNA reads TGTGCCAGCAGCCTAGCGACAGGCGGCTATGGCTACACCTTC.

The rearrangement joins TRBV6-1 to TRBJ1-5; D unresolved. In germline, CDR1 is MNHNS, CDR2 SASEGT. V was cut by 5 bases and J by 6 bases, with 11 bases left in between. This CDR3 comprises 13 residues. CDR3 protein: CASSTEVGQPQHF. In DNA, the CDR3 is TGTGCCAGCAGTACTGAAGTGGGTCAGCCCCAGCATTTT.

This clone has a single count. This chain uses TRBV19 with TRBJ2-3; 7 positions match TRBD2. The CDR3 is 19 amino acids. Germline V lookup: CDR1 LNHDA, CDR2 SQIVND (reference sequence). Trimming cost V 1 base and J 2 bases; bases outside gene matches: 15. CDR3 nucleotide sequence: TGTGCCAGTAGTATAGTGGCTAGCGGCTCGCCTGGGATCACAGATACGCAGTATTTT. Translated, it gives CASSIVASGSPGITDTQYF. The full variable domain, with the rest looked up from reference TRBV19 and TRBJ2-3, is DGGITQSPKYLFRKEGQNVTLSCEQNLNHDAMYWYRQDPGQGLRLIYYSQIVNDFQKGDIAEGYSVSREKKESFPLTVTSAQKNPTAFYLCASSIVASGSPGITDTQYFGPGTRLTVL.

J is TRBJ1-1 and V is TRBV15; 7 bases are shared with TRBD1. Trimming at V came to 1 base and at J to 1 base, leaving 6 bases not matched to a gene. The CDR3 is 16 residues long. Per the germline V gene, CDR1 is LNHNV and CDR2 is YYDKDF (reference sequence). In DNA form, the CDR3 reads TGTGCCACCAGCAGAGTTAGACAGGGAGGGAACACTGAAGCTTTCTTT. This translates into CATSRVRQGGNTEAFF.

This chain connects TRBV7-9 to TRBJ1-5; D is possibly TRBD1 (5 bases). CDR3 size: 15 residues. Germline CDR1 and CDR2: SEHNR and FQNEAQ (reference sequence). V was shortened by 3 bases and J by 10 bases, with 19 bases between the two germline ends. CDR3 residues: CASSLGDGTSGPQHF. The CDR3 region has the DNA TGTGCCAGCAGCTTGGGGGACGGAACCTCGGGCCCCCAGCATTTT.

About this clone itself: Other nucleotide sequences from this sample produce the same CDR3. The chain joins TRBV5-4 to TRBJ1-1; D ambiguous. The germline V and J ends were trimmed by 2 bases and 3 bases, with 5 bases remaining between them. This CDR3 contains 12 residues. Germline CDR1 is SGHNT and CDR2 is YYREEE (reference sequence). The chain's CDR3 is CASSFDDTEAFF. In DNA, the CDR3 is TGTGCCAGCAGCTTTGATGACACTGAAGCTTTCTTT.

The chain has TRBV2 and TRBJ1-4, with TRBD1 identical over 7 bases. J was trimmed by 7 bases and V by 4 bases; bases with no gene match: 9. CDR1 is SNHLY, CDR2 FYNNEI, per germline. The CDR3 is 15 amino acids. The CDR3 sequence: CASSALQGKGEKLFF. CDR3 coding DNA: TGTGCCAGCAGTGCCTTACAGGGGAAAGGTGAAAAACTGTTTTTT.

The chain uses TRBV20-1 and TRBJ2-1; 7 positions match TRBD2. The junction had 3 bases not matched to a gene; V was cut back by 1 base and J by 12 bases. CDR1 and CDR2 from the germline V gene are DFQATT and SNEGSKA (reference sequence). The CDR3 has 11 amino acids. In nucleotides, the CDR3 is TGCAGTGCTAGAGGGGAGGGATCGCAGTTCTTC. It specifies CSARGEGSQFF.

The count of this clone is one. Written as DNA, the CDR3 is TGTGCCAGCAGTTACTCGAGGGTAGCCACGGAGACCCAGTACTTC. It encodes CASSYSRVATETQYF. This chain joins TRBV6-6 and TRBJ2-5; a weak D match, TRBD2 (5 bases). The CDR3 is made up of 15 amino acids. V was clipped by 0 bases and J by 5 bases, with 13 bases between them. Germline V CDR1 and CDR2: MNHNY, SVGAGI (reference sequence).

The chain employs TRBV30 and TRBJ2-7; tentatively, D is TRBD1 (5 bases). The V and J ends lost 3 bases and 5 bases respectively, with 14 bases between them. This CDR3 has 13 amino acids. Looked up from germline, CDR1 is GTSNPN and CDR2 is SVGIG (reference sequence). The CDR3 is CAWSQGLRHEQYF. CDR3 coding DNA: TGTGCCTGGAGCCAGGGCCTAAGACACGAGCAGTACTTC.

The V and J genes are TRBV4-3 and TRBJ1-5, with D hard to call. The CDR3 covers 13 residues. Germline CDR1 LGHNA, CDR2 YSLEER. V was clipped by 0 bases and J by 7 bases, with 7 bases between them. The CDR3 region has the DNA TGCGCCAGCAGCCAAGATATATCCCAGCCCCAGCATTTT. This gives the protein CASSQDISQPQHF.

J is TRBJ1-3 and V is TRBV28; possibly TRBD1 for D (6 bases). The germline gives CDR1 MDHEN, CDR2 SYDVKM. Trimming took 5 bases from V and 8 from J, leaving 13 bases between them. The CDR3 is 13 residues long. The DNA for the CDR3 is TGTGCCAGCAGTCTCCTAGGGGGGGACACCATATATTTT. Translated, it gives CASSLLGGDTIYF.

The chain combines TRBV7-9 with TRBJ1-4, with TRBD1 as a possible D gene (6 bases). V gave up 2 bases and J gave up 0 bases, with 10 bases separating them. Germline V gene lookup returns CDR1 SEHNR and CDR2 FQNEAQ (reference sequence). CDR3 length equals 16 residues. CDR3 nucleotide sequence: TGTGCCAGCAGCTTACTGTCAGGGGCAACTAATGAAAAACTGTTTTTT. It translates to CASSLLSGATNEKLFF.

The J gene is TRBJ1-1, the V gene TRBV19; weak D call: TRBD1 (6 bases). With 1 base removed from V and 5 bases from J, the gap between germline ends came to 14 bases. In germline, CDR1 is LNHDA, CDR2 SQIVND (reference sequence). This CDR3 spans 15 amino acids. The CDR3 reads CASSIGTGRWTEAFF. In DNA form, the CDR3 reads TGTGCCAGTAGTATAGGTACAGGGAGATGGACTGAAGCTTTCTTT.

The chain uses TRBV7-2 and TRBJ2-3; D remains ambiguous. Trimming shortened V by 1 base and J by 1 base, and 6 bases separated the two germline ends. This CDR3 is built from 14 residues. CDR1 and CDR2 (germline): SGHTA, FQGNSA. CDR3 region: CASSLDWGTDTQYF. CDR3 sequence (DNA): TGTGCCAGCAGCTTAGACTGGGGCACAGATACGCAGTATTTT.

The rearrangement joins TRBV6-1 to TRBJ2-5; TRBD1 is a possible D gene (6 bases). Trimming pared 5 bases from V and 5 bases from J, leaving 15 bases between. Germline V gives CDR1 MNHNS, CDR2 SASEGT. This CDR3 comprises 14 residues. The CDR3 loop reads CASSPNRDWETQYF. The CDR3 DNA sequence: TGTGCCAGCAGTCCAAACAGGGATTGGGAGACCCAGTACTTC.